This T cell receptor beta chain was identified during a study of T cells in Graves' hyperthyroidism and ophthalmopathy. Diagnostic decisions used clinical symptoms, serum thyroxine and TRAb, thyroid ultrasound and orbital computed tomography. This clonotype was recorded at least ten times. Its cognate antigen is unknown. Study observations and caveats: Among clonotypes expanded in thyroid above 0.001, most were also found in blood. From stable hyperthyroidism, ophthalmopathy was separated by a 13 V-J model.

Amplification targeted TCR beta CDR3 regions from RNA transcripts. The study used the HTBI primer set for a first-round RT-PCR of the TCR CDR3. Using its own MiXCR run on the multiplex PCR reads, TCRdb lists one record per CDR3 protein. The data hold 300,000 to 450,000 distinct CDR3 sequences, with more than 12% observed a single time. This CDR3 is built from 13 residues. V dropped 2 bases and J dropped 6; count of bases not matched to a gene: 5. Germline V gene lookup returns CDR1 SGHKS and CDR2 YYEKEE (reference sequence). The genes are TRBV5-5 and TRBJ2-7; 7 bases fit TRBD2. This TCR derives from a woman under 40 with Graves' ophthalmopathy. What was sequenced was blood. The CDR3 coding sequence is TGTGCCAGCAGCTTTTGGGAGGGCCCCGAGCAGTACTTC. As protein: CASSFWEGPEQYF.